Each of the 22 T cell receptor beta chains below was sequenced from the same sample in a study of cytomegalovirus exposure and HLA in healthy donors. Primers for the PCR totalled 60 Vbeta and 13 Jbeta. Repertoires were generated with immunoSEQ multiplex PCR, while TCRdb's copy carries only in-frame clones and drops some. The top ten clones hold over 0.65% of a sample with about 220,000 clones, over 80% of them seen once. The sequenced sample was PBMCs. The receptors here all came from a boy aged 2 to 10 in good health and CMV-seronegative.

This chain links TRBV6-1 with TRBJ2-1, with 12 bases aligning to TRBD2. The V segment lost 1 base and the J segment 3 bases; nucleotides outside the gene matches: 1. Germline V CDR1 and CDR2: MNHNS, SASEGT. This CDR3 spans 16 amino acids. In nucleotides, the CDR3 is TGTGCCAGCAGTGAAGAGGGACTAGCGGGCTACAATGAGCAGTTCTTC. This codes for CASSEEGLAGYNEQFF.

J is TRBJ2-1 and V is TRBV6-5, with 14 nucleotides matching TRBD2. The CDR3 spans 16 residues. Per the germline V gene, CDR1 is MNHEY and CDR2 is SVGAGI. V lost 0 bases and J lost 7; bases outside the gene matches: 2. CDR3 residues: CASSYSTSGRVNEQFF. DNA for the CDR3: TGTGCCAGCAGTTACTCGACTAGCGGGAGGGTAAATGAGCAGTTCTTC.

The rearrangement joins TRBV5-1 to TRBJ2-1; 11 bases fit TRBD2. The CDR3 has 16 amino acids. V shed 0 bases, J shed 4 bases, and the junction held 3 bases outside the gene matches. Germline V gives CDR1 SGHRS, CDR2 YFSETQ. The CDR3 DNA reads TGCGCCAGCAGCTTGGTGTCTAGCGGGAGGTACAATGAGCAGTTCTTC. This codes for CASSLVSSGRYNEQFF.

This clone was seen a few times. This chain connects TRBV30 to TRBJ2-7, with D possibly TRBD2 on 6 matching bases. V dropped 0 bases and J dropped 7 bases, with 16 bases sitting between them. Germline-derived CDR1 and CDR2 are GTSNPN and SVGIG (reference sequence). The CDR3 has 14 residues. The CDR3 DNA reads TGTGCCTGGAGTGTACGCAATTTGGGAGGTGAGCAGTACTTC. This gives the protein CAWSVRNLGGEQYF.

V gene TRBV6-1 combines with J gene TRBJ2-2; a possible D gene is TRBD2 (7 bases). This CDR3 comprises 15 residues. The ends were cut back, 4 bases at V and 7 bases at J, with 16 bases in the middle. Germline lookup yields CDR1 MNHNS and CDR2 SASEGT. As DNA, the CDR3 is TGTGCCAGCAGTGGTCGCGTAGGGGGGGTCGGGGAGCTGTTTTTT. Its protein is CASSGRVGGVGELFF.

The chain links TRBV7-8 to TRBJ1-6; D is possibly TRBD1 (5 bases). The CDR3 loop spans 14 amino acids. Germline CDR1 SGHVS, CDR2 FQNEAQ. V lost 3 bases and J 7 bases, leaving 10 bases between the germline ends. The chain's CDR3 is CASSLGGPNSPLHF. As DNA, the CDR3 is TGTGCCAGCAGCTTGGGGGGTCCGAATTCACCCCTCCACTTT.

This clone appeared once. The V gene is TRBV11-2, the J gene TRBJ2-1; a possible D gene is TRBD2 (7 bases). Germline V gene data show CDR1 as SGHAT and CDR2 as FQNNGV. The CDR3 sequence is 12 residues long. Trimming took 2 bases from V and 10 from J, leaving 9 bases between them. This CDR3 is CASSLRGGEQFF. In DNA, the CDR3 is TGTGCCAGCAGCTTAAGGGGGGGAGAGCAGTTCTTC.

V is TRBV19 and J is TRBJ2-2; 7 bases are a match to TRBD1. This CDR3 has 14 amino acids. Germline trimming cut 5 bases from V and 6 bases from J; bases unmatched to any gene: 6. CDR1 LNHDA and CDR2 SQIVND come from the germline V gene (reference sequence). The CDR3 DNA sequence: TGTGCCAGTAGTGGGCTCGACAGGGCCGGGGAGCTGTTTTTT. It codes for CASSGLDRAGELFF. The entire variable domain, with the rest obtained from reference TRBV19 and TRBJ2-2, is as follows: DGGITQSPKYLFRKEGQNVTLSCEQNLNHDAMYWYRQDPGQGLRLIYYSQIVNDFQKGDIAEGYSVSREKKESFPLTVTSAQKNPTAFYLCASSGLDRAGELFFGEGSRLTVL.

The rearrangement links TRBV30 to TRBJ2-1, with D perhaps TRBD2 (6 bases). Trimming stripped 1 base from V and 0 bases from J, with 13 bases between. CDR3 length equals 16 residues. The germline V gene has CDR1 GTSNPN and CDR2 SVGIG (reference sequence). The CDR3 spells CAWSAGRGISYNEQFF. The CDR3 bases are TGTGCCTGGAGTGCCGGACGGGGGATCTCCTACAATGAGCAGTTCTTC. The full variable domain, with the rest looked up from reference TRBV30 and TRBJ2-1, is SQTIHQWPATLVQPVGSPLSLECTVEGTSNPNLYWYRQAAGRGLQLLFYSVGIGQISSEVPQNLSASRPQDRQFILSSKKLLLSDSGFYLCAWSAGRGISYNEQFFGPGTRLTVL.

The chain carries TRBV4-1 and TRBJ2-3, with a possible D match to TRBD2 (6 bases). Germline CDR1 MGHRA, CDR2 YSYEKL. The CDR3 is made up of 15 amino acids. The V gene lost 1 base and the J gene lost 4 bases, with 12 bases spanning the gap. Written as DNA, the CDR3 is TGCGCCAGCAGCCAAGCGGGAGTGGGCCCAGATACGCAGTATTTT. Translated: CASSQAGVGPDTQYF.

V is TRBV30 and J is TRBJ2-7, with TRBD1 matching 7 bases. Germline assignment: CDR1 GTSNPN and CDR2 SVGIG (reference sequence). CDR3 length: 16 amino acids. With 4 bases clipped from V and 4 bases from J, the junction kept 16 bases outside the gene matches. The DNA for the CDR3 is TGTGCCTGGACCAAACCCCGGACAGGTGGATCGTACGAGCAGTACTTC. Translation: CAWTKPRTGGSYEQYF. Full variable domain (outside the CDR3, taken from reference TRBV30 and TRBJ2-7): SQTIHQWPATLVQPVGSPLSLECTVEGTSNPNLYWYRQAAGRGLQLLFYSVGIGQISSEVPQNLSASRPQDRQFILSSKKLLLSDSGFYLCAWTKPRTGGSYEQYFGPGTRLTVT.

The V call is TRBV6-4, the J call TRBJ2-5; possibly TRBD2 for D (5 bases). Trimming removed 2 bases at V and 11 bases at J, with 12 bases between. The germline V gene encodes CDR1 MRHNA and CDR2 SNTAGT. The CDR3 covers 12 residues. Here the CDR3 DNA reads TGTGCCAGCAGTGACGCAAAGGGAGAGCAGTACTTC. Amino acid sequence: CASSDAKGEQYF.

This chain connects TRBV30 to TRBJ1-4, with TRBD1 as a possible D gene (6 bases). Germline V gene lookup returns CDR1 GTSNPN and CDR2 SVGIG (reference sequence). The CDR3 spans 14 residues. V lost 0 bases to trimming and J lost 8 bases, with 13 bases between them. CDR3 sequence reads: CAWSVQGEKEKLFF. The CDR3 DNA follows: TGTGCCTGGAGTGTACAGGGCGAGAAGGAAAAACTGTTTTTT.

V gene TRBV19 combines with J gene TRBJ1-5; D perhaps matches TRBD1 (6 bases). Germline CDR1 is LNHDA and CDR2 is SQIVND (reference sequence). The CDR3 totals 15 residues. The germline V and J ends were trimmed by 3 bases and 4 bases, with 13 bases remaining between them. The CDR3 protein is CASSIWTAANQPQHF. CDR3 DNA sequence: TGTGCCAGTAGTATCTGGACAGCAGCTAATCAGCCCCAGCATTTT.

The table lists this clone with a count of one. The chain is built from TRBV5-1 and TRBJ2-5, with 7 bases identical to TRBD2. Per the germline V gene, CDR1 is SGHRS and CDR2 is YFSETQ. V shed 1 base and J 5 bases; nucleotides not matched to a gene: 8. The CDR3 is made up of 15 amino acids. The CDR3 nucleotides read TGCGCCAGCAGCTTGATTCTAAACGGGGGGGAGACCCAGTACTTC. Its protein product is CASSLILNGGETQYF.

CDR3: CASSGFSGAKETQYF. Written as DNA, the CDR3 is TGTGCCAGCAGTGGATTTTCGGGAGCTAAAGAGACCCAGTACTTC. The V gene is TRBV6-1, the J gene TRBJ2-5; perhaps TRBD2 as D (6 bases). The V gene lost 4 bases and the J gene lost 3 bases, with 15 bases spanning the gap. Germline-derived CDR1 and CDR2 are MNHNS and SASEGT. The CDR3 totals 15 residues.

This clone came up a few times. The rearrangement uses TRBV9 and TRBJ2-1; 7 bases line up with TRBD2. There are 13 residues in the CDR3. With 4 bases clipped from V and 7 bases from J, the junction kept 5 bases outside the gene matches. Germline V gene data show CDR1 as SGDLS and CDR2 as YYNGEE. CDR3 protein: CASSIVGGNEQFF. Here the CDR3 DNA reads TGTGCCAGCAGCATCGTGGGGGGGAATGAGCAGTTCTTC.

The CDR3 is CASSTGDKSYQPQHF. CDR3 in DNA: TGTGCCAGTAGTACCGGGGACAAGAGTTATCAGCCCCAGCATTTT. The genes are TRBV19 and TRBJ1-5; D perhaps matches TRBD1 (6 bases). The CDR3 loop spans 15 amino acids. CDR1 is LNHDA, CDR2 SQIVND, per germline (reference sequence). Trimming cost V 4 bases and J 5 bases, with 15 bases left between them.

The V gene is TRBV6-1, the J gene TRBJ1-2; the D gene is possibly TRBD1 (5 bases). The V gene lost 7 bases and the J gene lost 6 bases, with 12 bases spanning the gap. CDR3 size: 12 residues. Germline loops: CDR1 MNHNS, CDR2 SASEGT. For the CDR3, the DNA is TGTGCCAGCACCAACAGGCTGGATGGCTACACCTTC. Its translation: CASTNRLDGYTF.

The rearrangement links TRBV19 to TRBJ2-7; D is ambiguous. The CDR3 loop spans 13 amino acids. Trimming removed 5 bases at V and 3 bases at J, with 11 bases between. The germline V gene has CDR1 LNHDA and CDR2 SQIVND (reference sequence). CDR3 amino acids: CASSPSLFYEQYF. The CDR3 region has the DNA TGTGCCAGTAGTCCGAGCCTATTCTACGAGCAGTACTTC.

The table lists this clone with a count of one. The V and J genes are TRBV13 and TRBJ2-3, with TRBD2 identical over 8 bases. Germline V CDR1 and CDR2: PRHDT, FYEKMQ (reference sequence). The CDR3 contains 16 residues. The J segment lost 6 bases and the V segment lost 5 bases, leaving 13 bases of the junction unmatched. CDR3 DNA: TGTGCCAGCAGCCCCCAGGGACTAGTCGTATTGGATACGCAGTATTTT. It encodes CASSPQGLVVLDTQYF.

The chain couples TRBV5-1 to TRBJ2-7; weak D call: TRBD2 (6 bases). Trimming pared 0 bases from V and 2 bases from J, leaving 9 bases between. The CDR3 sequence is 14 residues long. Germline values: CDR1 SGHRS, CDR2 YFSETQ. In DNA, the CDR3 is TGCGCCAGCAGCTTGGGCGGGGTTCCCTACGAGCAGTACTTC. Translating it yields CASSLGGVPYEQYF. Filled out from reference TRBV5-1 and TRBJ2-7, the complete variable domain reads KAGVTQTPRYLIKTRGQQVTLSCSPISGHRSVSWYQQTPGQGLQFLFEYFSETQRNKGNFPGRFSGRQFSNSRSEMNVSTLELGDSALYLCASSLGGVPYEQYFGPGTRLTVT.